This TCR beta chain was documented in a study of blood T cell repertoires in COVID-19. Study at large: Sites in the United States, Italy and Spain provided acute and convalescent COVID-19 samples. In each case, the material was cDNA or gDNA derived from T cells, B-cell-depleted T cells, or PBMCs.

This CDR3 has 18 amino acids. The germline CDR1 and CDR2 sequences are MGHDK and SYGVNS. Trimming removed 5 bases at V and 3 bases at J, with 24 bases between. The protocol was immunoSEQ multiplex PCR, while the TCRdb copy is restricted to in-frame clones and leaves out a portion. This table holds 130,000 or so clones, more than 70% found once. The chain combines TRBV25-1 with TRBJ2-3; TRBD1 is a possible D gene (6 bases). The TCR comes from a woman between 55 and 75 years old with acute or convalescent COVID-19. The specimen sequenced was peripheral blood. CDR3 nucleotide sequence: TGTGCCAGCAGTTCCATTATACAGGGAACAAGCTTGACAGATACGCAGTATTTT. This translates into CASSSIIQGTSLTDTQYF.